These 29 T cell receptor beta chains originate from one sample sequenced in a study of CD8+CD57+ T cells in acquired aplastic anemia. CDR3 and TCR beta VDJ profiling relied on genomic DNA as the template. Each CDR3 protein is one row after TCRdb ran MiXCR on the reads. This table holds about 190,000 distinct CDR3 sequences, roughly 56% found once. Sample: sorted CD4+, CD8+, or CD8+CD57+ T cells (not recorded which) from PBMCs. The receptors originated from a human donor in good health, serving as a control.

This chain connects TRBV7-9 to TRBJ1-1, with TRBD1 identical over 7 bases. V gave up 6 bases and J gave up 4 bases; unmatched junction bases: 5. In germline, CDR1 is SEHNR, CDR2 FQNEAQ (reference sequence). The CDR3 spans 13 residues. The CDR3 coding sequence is TGTGCCAGCAGAAAACAGGGGCCCACTGAAGCTTTCTTT. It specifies CASRKQGPTEAFF.

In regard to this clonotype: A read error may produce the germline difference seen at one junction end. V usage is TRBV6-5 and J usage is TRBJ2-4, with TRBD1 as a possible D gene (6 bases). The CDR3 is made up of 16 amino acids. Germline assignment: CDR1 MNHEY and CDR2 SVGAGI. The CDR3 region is CASSPQGNIAKDIQYF. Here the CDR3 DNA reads TGTGCCAGCAGTCCGCAGGGGAATATAGCCAAAGACATTCAGTACTTC.

The CDR3 region is CASSMSSNEQFF. The CDR3 nucleotides are TGTGCCAGTAGTATGTCCAGCAATGAGCAGTTCTTC. The chain links TRBV19 to TRBJ2-1; D remains ambiguous. Germline-derived CDR1 and CDR2 are LNHDA and SQIVND (reference sequence). This CDR3 is built from 12 residues. With 3 bases removed from V and 6 bases from J, the gap between germline ends came to 6 bases.

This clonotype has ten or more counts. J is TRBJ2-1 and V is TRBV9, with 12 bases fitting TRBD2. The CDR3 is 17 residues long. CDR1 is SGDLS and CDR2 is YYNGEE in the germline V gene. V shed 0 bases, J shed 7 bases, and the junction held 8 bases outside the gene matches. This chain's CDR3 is CASSVGPSGGAGNEQFF. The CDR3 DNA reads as TGTGCCAGCAGCGTAGGTCCTAGCGGGGGGGCGGGGAATGAGCAGTTCTTC.

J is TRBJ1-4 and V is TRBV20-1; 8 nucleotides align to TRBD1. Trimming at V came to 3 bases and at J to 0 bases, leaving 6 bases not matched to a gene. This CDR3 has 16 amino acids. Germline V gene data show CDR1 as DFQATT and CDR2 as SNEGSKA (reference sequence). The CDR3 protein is CSASEQGAATNEKLFF. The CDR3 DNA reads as TGCAGTGCTAGTGAGCAGGGGGCAGCAACTAATGAAAAACTGTTTTTT.

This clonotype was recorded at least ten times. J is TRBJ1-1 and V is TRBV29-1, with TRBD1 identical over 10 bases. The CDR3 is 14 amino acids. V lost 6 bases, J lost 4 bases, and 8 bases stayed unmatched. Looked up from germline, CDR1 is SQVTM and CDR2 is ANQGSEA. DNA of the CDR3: TGCAGCGTCGGGACAGGGGCGCCGGGCACTGAAGCTTTCTTT. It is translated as CSVGTGAPGTEAFF.

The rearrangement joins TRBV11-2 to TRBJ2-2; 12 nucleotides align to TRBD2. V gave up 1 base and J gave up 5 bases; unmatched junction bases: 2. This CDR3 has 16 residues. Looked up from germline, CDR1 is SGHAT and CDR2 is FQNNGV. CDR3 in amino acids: CASSLALAGGTGELFF. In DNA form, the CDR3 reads TGTGCCAGCAGCTTAGCCCTAGCGGGAGGGACCGGGGAGCTGTTTTTT.

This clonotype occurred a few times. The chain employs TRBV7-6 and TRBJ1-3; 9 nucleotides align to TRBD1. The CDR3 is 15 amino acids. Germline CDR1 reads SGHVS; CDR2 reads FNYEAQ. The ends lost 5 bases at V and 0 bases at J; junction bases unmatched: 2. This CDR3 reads CASSKGQGSGNTIYF. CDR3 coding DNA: TGTGCCAGCAGCAAGGGACAGGGCTCTGGAAACACCATATATTTT.

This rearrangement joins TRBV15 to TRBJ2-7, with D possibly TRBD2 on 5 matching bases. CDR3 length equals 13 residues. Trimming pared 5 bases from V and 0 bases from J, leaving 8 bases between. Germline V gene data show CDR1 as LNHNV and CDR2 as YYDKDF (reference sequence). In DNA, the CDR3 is TGTGCCACCAGCGTGGACTTCTCCTACGAGCAGTACTTC. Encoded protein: CATSVDFSYEQYF.

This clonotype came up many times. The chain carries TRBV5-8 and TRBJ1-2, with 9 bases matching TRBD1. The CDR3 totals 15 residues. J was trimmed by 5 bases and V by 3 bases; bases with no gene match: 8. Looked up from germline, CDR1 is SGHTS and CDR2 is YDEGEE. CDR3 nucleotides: TGTGCCAGCAGCTGGAACAGGGGACAGGGTTATGGCTACACCTTC. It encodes CASSWNRGQGYGYTF. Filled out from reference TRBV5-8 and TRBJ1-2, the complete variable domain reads EAGVTQSPTHLIKTRGQQATLRCSPISGHTSVYWYQQALGLGLQFLLWYDEGEERNRGNFPPRFSGRQFPNYSSELNVNALELEDSALYLCASSWNRGQGYGYTFGSGTRLTVV.

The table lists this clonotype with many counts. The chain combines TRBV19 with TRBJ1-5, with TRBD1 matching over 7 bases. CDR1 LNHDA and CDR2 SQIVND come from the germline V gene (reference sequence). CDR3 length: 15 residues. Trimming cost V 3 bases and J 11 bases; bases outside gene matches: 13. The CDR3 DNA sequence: TGTGCCAGTAGTATGACAGGGCCGTCGGGTAAGGCCCAGCATTTT. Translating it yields CASSMTGPSGKAQHF.

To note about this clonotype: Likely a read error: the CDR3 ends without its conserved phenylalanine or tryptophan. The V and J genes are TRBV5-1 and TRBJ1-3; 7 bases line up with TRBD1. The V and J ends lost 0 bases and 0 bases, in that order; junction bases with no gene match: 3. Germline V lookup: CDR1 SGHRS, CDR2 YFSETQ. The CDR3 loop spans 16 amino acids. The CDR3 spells CASSLGGTVSGNTIYS. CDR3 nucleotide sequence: TGCGCCAGCAGCTTGGGGGGGACAGTCTCTGGAAACACCATATATTCT.

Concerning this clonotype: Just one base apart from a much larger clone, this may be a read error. The chain's CDR3 is CATSGEQGTPGNTIYF. CDR3 nucleotide sequence: TGTGCCACCAGCGGAGAACAGGGGACACCTGGAAACACCATATATTTT. The V call is TRBV15, the J call TRBJ1-3; 7 nucleotides agree with TRBD1. The germline V gene encodes CDR1 LNHNV and CDR2 YYDKDF (reference sequence). This CDR3 comprises 16 residues.

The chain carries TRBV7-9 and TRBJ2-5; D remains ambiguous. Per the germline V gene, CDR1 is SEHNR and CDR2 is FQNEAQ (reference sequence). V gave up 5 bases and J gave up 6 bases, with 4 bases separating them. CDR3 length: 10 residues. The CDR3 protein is CASSPKTQYF. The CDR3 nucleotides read TGTGCCAGCAGCCCTAAGACCCAGTACTTC.

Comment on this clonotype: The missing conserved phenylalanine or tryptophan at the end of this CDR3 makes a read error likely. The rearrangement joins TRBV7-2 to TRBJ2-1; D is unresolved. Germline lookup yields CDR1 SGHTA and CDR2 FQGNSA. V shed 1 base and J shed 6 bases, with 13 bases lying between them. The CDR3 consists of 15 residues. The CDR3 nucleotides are TGTGCCAGCAGCTTAGTGGTTGATCGGGCCAATGAGCAGTTCCTC. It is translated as CASSLVVDRANEQFL.

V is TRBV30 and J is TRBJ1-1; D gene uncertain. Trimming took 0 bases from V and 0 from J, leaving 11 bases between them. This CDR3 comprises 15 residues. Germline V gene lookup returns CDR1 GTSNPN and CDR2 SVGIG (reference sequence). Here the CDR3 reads CAWSVLSTVNTEAFF. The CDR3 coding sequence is TGTGCCTGGAGTGTACTGTCTACCGTGAACACTGAAGCTTTCTTT.

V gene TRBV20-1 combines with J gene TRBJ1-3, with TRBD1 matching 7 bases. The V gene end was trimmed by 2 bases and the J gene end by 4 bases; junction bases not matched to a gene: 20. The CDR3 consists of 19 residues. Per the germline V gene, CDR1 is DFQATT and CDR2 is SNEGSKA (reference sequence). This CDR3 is CSARRPRDRGTGTGNTIYF. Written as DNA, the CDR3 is TGCAGTGCTAGAAGGCCCCGGGACAGAGGCACGGGGACGGGAAACACCATATATTTT.

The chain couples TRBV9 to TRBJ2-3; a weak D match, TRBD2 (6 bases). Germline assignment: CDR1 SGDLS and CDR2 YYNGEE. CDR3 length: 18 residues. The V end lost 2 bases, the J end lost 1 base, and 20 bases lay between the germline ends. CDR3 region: CASSVSNRDSAGTDTQYF. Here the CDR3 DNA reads TGTGCCAGCAGCGTGAGCAACCGGGACTCGGCGGGCACAGATACGCAGTATTTT.

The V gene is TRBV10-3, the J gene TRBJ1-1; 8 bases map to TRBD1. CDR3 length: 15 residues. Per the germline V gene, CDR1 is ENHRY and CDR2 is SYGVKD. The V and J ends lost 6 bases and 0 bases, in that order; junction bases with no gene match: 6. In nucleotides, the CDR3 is TGTGCCATCAGGGTGACAGGGGCTTTGAACACTGAAGCTTTCTTT. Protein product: CAIRVTGALNTEAFF.

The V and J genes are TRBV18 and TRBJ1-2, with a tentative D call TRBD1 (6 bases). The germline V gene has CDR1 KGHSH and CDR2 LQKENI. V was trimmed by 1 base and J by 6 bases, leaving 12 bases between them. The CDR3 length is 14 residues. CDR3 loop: CASSPRERGDGYTF. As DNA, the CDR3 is TGTGCCAGCTCACCACGTGAGAGGGGGGATGGCTACACCTTC.

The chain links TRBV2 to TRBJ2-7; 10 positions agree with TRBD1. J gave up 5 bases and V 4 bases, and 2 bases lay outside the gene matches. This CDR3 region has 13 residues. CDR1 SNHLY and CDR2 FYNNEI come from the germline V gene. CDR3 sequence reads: CASSGQGADEQYF. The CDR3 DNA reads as TGTGCCAGCAGTGGACAGGGGGCGGACGAGCAGTACTTC.

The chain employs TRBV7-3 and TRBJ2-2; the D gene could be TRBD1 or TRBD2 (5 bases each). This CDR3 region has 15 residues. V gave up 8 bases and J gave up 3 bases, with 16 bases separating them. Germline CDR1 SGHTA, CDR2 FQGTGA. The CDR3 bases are TGTGCCAGCGTGCGAGGGGCGGTGGACACCGGGGAGCTGTTTTTT. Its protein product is CASVRGAVDTGELFF.

CDR3 residues: CASRRTGGGEKLFF. CDR3 in DNA: TGTGCCAGCAGAAGGACAGGGGGTGGGGAAAAACTGTTTTTT. This chain uses TRBV12-3 or TRBV12-4 with TRBJ1-4, with 10 bases matching TRBD1. V lost 6 bases, J lost 8 bases, and 6 bases stayed unmatched. CDR3 size: 14 residues.

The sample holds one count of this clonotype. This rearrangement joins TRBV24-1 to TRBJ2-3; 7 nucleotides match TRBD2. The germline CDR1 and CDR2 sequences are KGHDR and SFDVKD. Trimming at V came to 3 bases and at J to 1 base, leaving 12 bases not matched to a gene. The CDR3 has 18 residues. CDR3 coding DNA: TGTGCCACCAGTGATCCCCCGGGGGGAGGGGTCGGCACAGATACGCAGTATTTT. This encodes CATSDPPGGGVGTDTQYF.

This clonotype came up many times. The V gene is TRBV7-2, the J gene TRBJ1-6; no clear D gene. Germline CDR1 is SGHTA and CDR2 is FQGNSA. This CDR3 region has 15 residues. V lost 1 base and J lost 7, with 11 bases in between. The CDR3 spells CASSLEAGRNSPLHF. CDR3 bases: TGTGCCAGCAGCTTAGAGGCCGGGAGAAATTCACCCCTCCACTTT.

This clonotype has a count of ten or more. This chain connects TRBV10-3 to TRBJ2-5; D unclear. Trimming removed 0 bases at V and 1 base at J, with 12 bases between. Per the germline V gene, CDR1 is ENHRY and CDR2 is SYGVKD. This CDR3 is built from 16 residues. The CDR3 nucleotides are TGTGCCATCAGTGAGTCGTCATTTTCATCCCAAGAGACCCAGTACTTC. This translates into CAISESSFSSQETQYF.

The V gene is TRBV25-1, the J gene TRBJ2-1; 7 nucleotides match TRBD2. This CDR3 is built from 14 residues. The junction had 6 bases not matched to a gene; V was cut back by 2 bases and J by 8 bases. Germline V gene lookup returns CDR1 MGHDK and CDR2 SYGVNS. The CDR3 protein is CASSEPGGVDEQFF. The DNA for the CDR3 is TGTGCCAGCAGTGAACCGGGGGGAGTCGATGAGCAGTTCTTC. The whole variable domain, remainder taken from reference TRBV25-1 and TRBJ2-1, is EADIYQTPRYLVIGTGKKITLECSQTMGHDKMYWYQQDPGMELHLIHYSYGVNSTEKGDLSSESTVSRIRTEHFPLTLESARPSHTSQYLCASSEPGGVDEQFFGPGTRLTVL.

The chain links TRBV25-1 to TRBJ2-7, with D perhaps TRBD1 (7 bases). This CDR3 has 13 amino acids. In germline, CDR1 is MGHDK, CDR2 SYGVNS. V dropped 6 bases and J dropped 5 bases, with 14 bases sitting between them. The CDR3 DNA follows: TGTGCCAGCAGCGCGGGACAGAACAACGAGCAGTACTTC. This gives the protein CASSAGQNNEQYF.

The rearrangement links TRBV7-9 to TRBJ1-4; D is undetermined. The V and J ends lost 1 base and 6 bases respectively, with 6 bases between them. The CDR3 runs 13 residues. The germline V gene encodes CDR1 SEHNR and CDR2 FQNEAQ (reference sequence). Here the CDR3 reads CASSLGRHEKLFF. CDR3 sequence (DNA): TGTGCCAGCAGCTTAGGGAGGCATGAAAAACTGTTTTTT.